Listed below are T cell receptor beta chains from one sample, sequenced in a study of T cell repertoires in cytomegalovirus infection. One entry per CDR3 protein results from TCRdb running MiXCR on the reads. The profile covers roughly 250,000 distinct CDR3 sequences, with 9% to 15% appearing a single time and 1.6% taken by the ten largest. The sample taken for sequencing was PBMCs. The receptors stem from a human donor in good health (CMV status not recorded). Some clones in this sample may be carry-over from other donors' samples. Each CDR3 is given with its conserved first and last residue. D genes are given only for firm matches.

V gene,D gene,CDR3 protein
TRBV7-8,.,CASSLVGDTQYF
TRBV2,TRBD1,CASSVGDRDPYEQYF
TRBV28,TRBD2,CASSYIGVAGAGEQFF
TRBV20-1,.,CSASGGSTNEKLFF
TRBV7-2,.,CASSLESPAASYNEQFF
TRBV7-2,.,CASSLDWVSHQPQHF
TRBV5-5,.,CASSSFRRDGDQPQHF
TRBV6-8,.,CASMAGLGQPQHF
TRBV7-2,.,CASSPLGGSTGELFF
TRBV12-3/TRBV12-4,TRBD1,CASRGDSVMNTEAFF
TRBV29-1,.,CSVGTPGHSNTEAFF
TRBV24-1,.,CATSDSTKNTGELFF
TRBV7-2,.,CASSLAPRGYTF
TRBV6-5,.,CASSYDSNSPLHF
TRBV5-5,TRBD1,CASSLRGGAGQPQHF
TRBV5-6,.,CASSLLASGQSGELFF
TRBV7-2,.,CASSSWEAFTYEQYF
TRBV6-4,.,CASSDKGSTGELFF
TRBV14,.,CASSQGVDRILYEQYF
TRBV28,TRBD2,CASSPAGGRADTQYF
TRBV12-3/TRBV12-4,.,CASRGPYNEQFF
TRBV29-1,.,CSAEQGSDIQYF
TRBV11-2,TRBD1,CASSHPGTGNSLSSYEQYF
TRBV10-3,TRBD1,CAISVYRGPKGNTIYF
TRBV6-2/TRBV6-3,.,CASSYPRSSGANVLTF
TRBV7-2,.,CASSFKAGYGYTF
TRBV7-2,.,CASSPTGPDEQYF
TRBV5-1,.,CASTPPGSLGYTF
TRBV7-2,TRBD2,CASSFGGDQDTQYF
TRBV7-2,TRBD1,CASSQTGYDTIYF
TRBV3-1,TRBD2,CASSLGLAGGSGYNEQFF
TRBV7-2,.,CASSLVAKNTDTQYF
TRBV9,.,CASSPHGETQYF
TRBV28,TRBD1,CASSFSPGGDEKLFF
TRBV5-5,.,CASRSPYPVRGANVLTF
TRBV28,.,CASSSSRSGDYYGYTF
TRBV7-2,.,CASSLGYPGELFF
TRBV29-1,TRBD1,CSVGYLGTGLSYEQYF
TRBV7-2,TRBD2,CASSLGLAGVGDTQYF
TRBV7-8,.,CASRIQETQHF
TRBV6-1,TRBD1,CASSENWGTGYGYTF
TRBV6-6,TRBD1,CASSYWQGATGELFF
TRBV28,.,CASSRAGFSNQPQHF
TRBV7-2,.,CASSRGGGTDTQYF
TRBV6-2/TRBV6-3,TRBD1,CASSPPGQFTSGANVLTF
TRBV4-2,.,CASSRPLSGETQYF
TRBV11-2,.,CASSSRTNYGYTF
TRBV2,.,CASSGGGVEAFF